One and the same sample provided the 12 T cell receptor beta chains below, sequenced in a study of T-cell reconstitution after alpha-beta-depleted transplantation in children (dated by TCRdb to the mid-2010s). The meaning of the sample's treatment or condition label: allogeneic hematopoietic cell transplantation with graft depleted of TCRalphabeta T cells and CD19 B cells. The library was made by PCR. The sequencer was an Illumina HiSeq 2500. TCR library preparation used molecular barcoding, with unique molecular identifiers applied to normalize quantification of the TCRbeta repertoire. TCRdb reanalyzed the raw reads on its own, using fastp at Q25 for trimming and MiXCR for clone calling, and kept in-frame beta chains. Rows are combined by CDR3 protein, so each entry shows the most common genes and DNA. The sample yields fewer than 700,000 distinct CDR3 sequences; around 13% were counted once. 2% to 2.5% of the sample lies in the top ten.

Specimen: PBMCs, mostly from graft donor cells, collected 360 days after TCRalphabeta/CD19-depleted stem cell transplant. These receptors came from a male patient aged 10-17 years who had a stem cell transplant for acute myeloid leukemia, so the T cells may come from the graft donor.

The V and J genes are TRBV10-3 and TRBJ2-5; TRBD2 matches at 9 bases. V was clipped by 3 bases and J by 4 bases; unmatched bases: 18. Germline V gene lookup returns CDR1 ENHRY and CDR2 SYGVKD. The CDR3 has 19 residues. The CDR3 sequence: CAISEGLAGVISVGETQYF. Here the CDR3 DNA reads TGTGCCATCAGTGAAGGGTTAGCGGGAGTCATAAGCGTTGGAGAGACCCAGTACTTC.

The table lists this clonotype with a few counts. The rearrangement uses TRBV29-1 and TRBJ2-3; maybe TRBD1 (6 bases). Germline V gives CDR1 SQVTM, CDR2 ANQGSEA. Trimming took 7 bases from V and 2 from J, leaving 19 bases between them. The CDR3 sequence is 15 residues long. The CDR3 nucleotides read TGCAGCGCCGCGCCCACAGGGACCAACACAGATACGCAGTATTTT. It yields the protein CSAAPTGTNTDTQYF.

The gene calls are TRBV18 and TRBJ2-1, with 10 bases fitting TRBD2. CDR1 and CDR2 from the germline V gene are KGHSH and LQKENI. V gave up 3 bases and J gave up 0 bases; unmatched junction bases: 5. This CDR3 spans 17 amino acids. This CDR3 is CASSPRTSGDSYNEQFF. CDR3 nucleotide sequence: TGTGCCAGCTCACCGCGGACTAGCGGCGACTCCTACAATGAGCAGTTCTTC.

This clonotype was detected ten times or more. This rearrangement joins TRBV7-2 to TRBJ2-7; 16 nucleotides match TRBD2. V was pared by 1 base and J by 12 bases, with 9 bases of the junction left unmatched. The CDR3 is 16 amino acids. Looked up from germline, CDR1 is SGHTA and CDR2 is FQGNSA. CDR3 DNA sequence: TGTGCCAGCAGCTTAGTAAAGGGACTAGCGGGAGGGTTTTGGTACTTC. Protein product: CASSLVKGLAGGFWYF.

This clonotype was seen a handful of times. The V and J genes are TRBV28 and TRBJ1-4; tentatively, D is TRBD1 (5 bases). CDR3 length equals 15 residues. The V and J ends lost 4 bases and 8 bases respectively, with 17 bases between them. Germline V lookup: CDR1 MDHEN, CDR2 SYDVKM. CDR3 in DNA: TGTGCCAGCAGTTACCCCGGGGCAGGAAAAGAAAAACTGTTTTTT. This codes for CASSYPGAGKEKLFF.

The chain combines TRBV29-1 with TRBJ1-4; tentative D call: TRBD1 (6 bases). The CDR3 consists of 13 residues. Germline CDR1 SQVTM, CDR2 ANQGSEA. The V end lost 4 bases, the J end lost 5 bases, and 11 bases lay between the germline ends. The CDR3 loop is CSVGGLFNEKLFF. The CDR3, as DNA: TGCAGCGTTGGGGGGCTCTTCAATGAAAAACTGTTTTTT.

This clonotype has at least ten counts. The genes are TRBV4-2 and TRBJ2-5; D is unclear. Germline values: CDR1 LGHNA, CDR2 YNFKEQ. V shed 6 bases and J shed 6 bases, with 14 bases lying between them. CDR3 length equals 13 residues. CDR3 loop: CASRSPSCQTQYF. The CDR3 bases are TGTGCCAGCAGAAGCCCGAGTTGTCAGACCCAGTACTTC.

This clonotype was seen a few times. The genes are TRBV27 and TRBJ2-7; D gene unclear. Germline V lookup: CDR1 MNHEY, CDR2 SMNVEV (reference sequence). The length of the CDR3 is 13 residues. Between the trimmed V and J ends, which lost 5 bases and 5 bases, there was a span of 13 bases. For the CDR3, the DNA is TGTGCCAGCAGTAATCCCCCAAGAAACGAGCAGTACTTC. This gives the protein CASSNPPRNEQYF.

The chain joins TRBV20-1 to TRBJ2-7; D unclear. This CDR3 is built from 15 residues. Germline V gene data show CDR1 as DFQATT and CDR2 as SNEGSKA (reference sequence). V was shortened by 3 bases and J by 5 bases, with 20 bases between the two germline ends. The CDR3: CSASSWVSETHEQYF. Written as DNA, the CDR3 is TGCAGTGCTAGCTCTTGGGTTTCCGAAACCCACGAGCAGTACTTC.

This rearrangement joins TRBV28 to TRBJ2-3, with a possible D match to TRBD1 (5 bases). V lost 3 bases, J lost 2 bases, and 12 bases lay in between. Germline lookup yields CDR1 MDHEN and CDR2 SYDVKM. The CDR3 runs to 15 residues. CDR3 region: CASSFVLTATDTQYF. CDR3 DNA: TGTGCCAGCAGTTTTGTCCTGACAGCCACAGATACGCAGTATTTT.

The CDR3: CASSLLTVPSGNEQFF. CDR3 coding DNA: TGTGCCAGCTCACTCTTGACAGTCCCAAGTGGCAATGAGCAGTTCTTC. The V gene is TRBV18, the J gene TRBJ2-1, with D possibly TRBD1 on 5 matching bases. Deletions cut 4 bases from V and 6 bases from J, with 19 bases between. Germline V gene lookup returns CDR1 KGHSH and CDR2 LQKENI. The CDR3 is made up of 16 amino acids.

This clonotype was counted only a few times. V gene TRBV21-1 combines with J gene TRBJ2-2; the table's TRBD2 call for D was not verified on the DNA. TRBV21-1 counts as a pseudogene. This CDR3 has 18 amino acids. The CDR3 DNA follows: TGTGCCAGCATGGGAGTTGCTACGACACGACGGAACACCGGGGAGCTGTTTTTT. It yields the protein CASMGVATTRRNTGELFF.